This T cell receptor (beta chain) was captured by sequencing in a study of blood T cell repertoires in COVID-19. About the study: Sources were T cells, B-cell-depleted T cells, or PBMCs; the material itself was cDNA or gDNA.

CDR3 length equals 15 residues. V was shortened by 5 bases and J by 4 bases, with 12 bases between the two germline ends. Germline V gene lookup returns CDR1 SNHLY and CDR2 FYNNEI. Participants were aged about 18 to 90 years, lived in 24 US areas, and enrolled virtually. As originally analysed: Estimation of nucleated cell counts relied on the amplification of reference gene primers. The data were produced by immunoSEQ multiplex PCR, yet TCRdb's version contains in-frame clones alone and is incomplete. The V and J calls and clone size were taken over from that table, and D and trimming were inferred from the DNA. This repertoire shows about 230,000 clones, roughly 86% found once; its top ten account for less than 4%.

The rearrangement links TRBV2 to TRBJ1-6, with a tentative D call TRBD1 (5 bases). This TCR was recovered from a woman under 40 with acute COVID-19. The sample taken for sequencing was PBMCs or T cells enriched from blood (not recorded which). CDR3 amino acids: CASSTRQGYNSPLHF. The CDR3 DNA is TGTGCCAGCAGTACCCGCCAGGGATATAATTCACCCCTCCACTTT.